This T cell receptor beta chain is drawn from a study of blood T cell repertoires in COVID-19. V lost 2 bases and J 6 bases, leaving 11 bases between the germline ends. The CDR3 is 14 amino acids. Germline V gene sequence: CDR1 MDHEN, CDR2 SYDVKM. In the authors' methods: Amplifying reference gene primers gave estimates of nucleated cell counts. Generated by immunoSEQ multiplex PCR, the TCRdb table keeps only in-frame clones and is missing some. That table furnishes V, J and clone size, whereas the DNA furnished D and trimming. The sample yields almost 30,000 clones, 80% seen once. The receptor was derived from a woman aged 65 to 85 with acute or convalescent COVID-19. The sample consisted of peripheral blood. The V gene is TRBV28, the J gene TRBJ1-5; D is ambiguous. CDR3 amino acids: CASSLILGGQPQHF. The CDR3 region has the DNA TGTGCCAGCAGTTTAATTCTGGGAGGTCAGCCCCAGCATTTT. The full variable domain, its missing parts supplied by reference TRBV28 and TRBJ1-5, is DVKVTQSSRYLVKRTGEKVFLECVQDMDHENMFWYRQDPGLGLRLIYFSYDVKMKEKGDIPEGYSVSREKKERFSLILESASTNQTSMYLCASSLILGGQPQHFGDGTRLSIL.